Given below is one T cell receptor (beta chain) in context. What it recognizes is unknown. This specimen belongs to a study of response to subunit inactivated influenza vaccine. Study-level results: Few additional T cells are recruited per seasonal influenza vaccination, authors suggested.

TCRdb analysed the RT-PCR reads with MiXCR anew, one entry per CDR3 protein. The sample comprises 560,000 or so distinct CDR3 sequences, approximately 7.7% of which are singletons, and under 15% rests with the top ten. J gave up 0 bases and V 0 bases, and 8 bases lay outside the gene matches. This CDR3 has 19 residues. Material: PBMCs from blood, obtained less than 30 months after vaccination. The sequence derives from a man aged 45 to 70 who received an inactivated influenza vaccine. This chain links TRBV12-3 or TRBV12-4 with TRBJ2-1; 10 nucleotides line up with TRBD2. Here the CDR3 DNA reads TGTGCCAGCAGTTTAGCGGCCCTAGCGGGGGTTAGCTCCTACAATGAGCAGTTCTTC. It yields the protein CASSLAALAGVSSYNEQFF.